The clone carrying this T cell receptor (beta chain) showed up just once. Its antigen is not known. The data were taken from a study of cytomegalovirus exposure and HLA in healthy donors. The wider study: When 300 to 500 donors were genotyped, 81% of them were found to fall in the Caucasian-associated ancestry cluster.

Study-wide findings and caveats: Rarity characterized most TCR sequences, yet some public TCRs appeared in many donors. In vitro work confirmed that three CMV-associated chains recognize CMV antigens.

The primer mix had 60 Vbeta and 13 Jbeta primers. Assay used: immunoSEQ multiplex PCR; TCRdb lists only in-frame clones, some missing. The sample contains 100,000 or so clones, around 74% of which appear only once. Input material: PBMCs. The source is a middle-aged man in good health and CMV-seronegative.

CDR3 bases: TGTGCCACCAGCAGAATACAGGGGAACACTGAAGCTTTCTTT. Residues: CATSRIQGNTEAFF. The chain uses TRBV15 and TRBJ1-1; D is perhaps TRBD1 (6 bases). V was shortened by 2 bases and J by 1 base, with 8 bases between the two germline ends. The germline CDR1 and CDR2 sequences are LNHNV and YYDKDF (reference sequence). This CDR3 has 14 amino acids.